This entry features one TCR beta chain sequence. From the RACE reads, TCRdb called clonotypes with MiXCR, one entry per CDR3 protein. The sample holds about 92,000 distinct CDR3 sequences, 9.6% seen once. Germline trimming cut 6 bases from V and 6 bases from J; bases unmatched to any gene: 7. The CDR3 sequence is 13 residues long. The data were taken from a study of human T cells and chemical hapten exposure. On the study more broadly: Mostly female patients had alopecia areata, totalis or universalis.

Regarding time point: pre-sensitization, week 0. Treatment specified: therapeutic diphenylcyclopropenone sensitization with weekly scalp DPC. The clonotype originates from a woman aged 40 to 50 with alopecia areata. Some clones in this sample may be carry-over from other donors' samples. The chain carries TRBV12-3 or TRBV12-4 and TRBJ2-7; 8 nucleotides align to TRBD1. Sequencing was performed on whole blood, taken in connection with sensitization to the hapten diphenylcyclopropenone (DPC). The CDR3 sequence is CASSGQGTGEQYF. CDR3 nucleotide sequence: TGTGCCAGCAGCGGACAGGGCACAGGCGAGCAGTACTTC.